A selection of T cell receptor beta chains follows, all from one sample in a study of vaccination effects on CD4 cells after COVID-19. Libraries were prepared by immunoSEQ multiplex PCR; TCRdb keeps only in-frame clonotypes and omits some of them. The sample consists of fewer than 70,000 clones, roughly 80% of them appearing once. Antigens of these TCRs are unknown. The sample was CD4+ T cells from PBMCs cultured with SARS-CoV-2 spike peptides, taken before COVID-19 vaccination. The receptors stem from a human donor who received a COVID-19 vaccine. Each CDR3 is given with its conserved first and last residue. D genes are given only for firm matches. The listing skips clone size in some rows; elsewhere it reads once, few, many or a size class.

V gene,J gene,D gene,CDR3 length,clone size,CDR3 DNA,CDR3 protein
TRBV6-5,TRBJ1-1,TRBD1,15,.,TGTGCCAGCAGATCGCCGGGACAGGGGAACACTGAAGCTTTCTTT,CASRSPGQGNTEAFF
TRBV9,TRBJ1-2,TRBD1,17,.,TGTGCCAGCAGCTCCCCAAGGGACAGGGGGTCTAACTATGGCTACACCTTC,CASSSPRDRGSNYGYTF
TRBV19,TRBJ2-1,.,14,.,TGTGCCAGTAGTGTGGGGTCTATTCGGTATGAGCAGTTCTTC,CASSVGSIRYEQFF
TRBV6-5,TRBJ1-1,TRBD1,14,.,TGTGCCAGCAGGGACAGGGGTCGACACACTGAAGCTTTCTTT,CASRDRGRHTEAFF
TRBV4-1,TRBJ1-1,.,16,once,TGCGCCAGCAGCCAACCCCAAACGGTCTTAAACACTGAAGCTTTCTTT,CASSQPQTVLNTEAFF
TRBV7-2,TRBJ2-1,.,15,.,TGTGCCAGCAGCTTAGGGGGAGGGGGGCCCTTCGAGCAGTTCTTC,CASSLGGGGPFEQFF
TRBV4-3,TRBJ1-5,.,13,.,TGCGCCAGCAGCCAAGAAGAGGGTCAGCCCCAGCATTTT,CASSQEEGQPQHF
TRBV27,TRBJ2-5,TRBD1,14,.,TGTGCCAGCAGCCGCTCCGGGACAGAAGAGACCCAGTACTTC,CASSRSGTEETQYF
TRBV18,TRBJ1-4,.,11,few,TGTGCCAGCTCAGAATCGGAGAAACTGTTTTTT,CASSESEKLFF
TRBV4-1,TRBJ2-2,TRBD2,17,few,TGCGCCAGCAGCCCTGGACTAGCGGGGCCGAACACCGGGGAGCTGTTTTTT,CASSPGLAGPNTGELFF
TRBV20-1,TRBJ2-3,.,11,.,TGCAGTGCTAGCTACCCAGATACGCAGTATTTT,CSASYPDTQYF
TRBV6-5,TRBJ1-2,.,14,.,TGTGCCAGCAGTTACCAGACAGGACGTAATGGCTACACCTTC,CASSYQTGRNGYTF
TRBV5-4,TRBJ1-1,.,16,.,TGTGCCAGCAGCGGACCCGGGTCGAGACAGAACACTGAAGCTTTCTTT,CASSGPGSRQNTEAFF
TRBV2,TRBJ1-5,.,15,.,TGTGCCAGCAGTGAATTCGCAGGGAGCAATCAGCCCCAGCATTTT,CASSEFAGSNQPQHF
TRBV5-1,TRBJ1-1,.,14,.,TGCGCCAGCAGCTTACGACAGGAAAACACTGAAGCTTTCTTT,CASSLRQENTEAFF
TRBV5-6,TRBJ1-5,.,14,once,TGTGCCAGCAGCTTTGGGGGGCAGGAACAGCCCCAGCATTTT,CASSFGGQEQPQHF
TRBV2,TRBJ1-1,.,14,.,TGTGCCAGCAGTGAGAAGGGGGGCGACACTGAAGCTTTCTTT,CASSEKGGDTEAFF
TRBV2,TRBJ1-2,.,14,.,TGTGCCAGCAGTGGGGGGACCCTTTCCTATGGCTACACCTTC,CASSGGTLSYGYTF
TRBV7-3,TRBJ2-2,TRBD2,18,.,TGTGCCAGCAGCCCCCCGGGACTAGCGGGGGGGCCAACCGGGGAGCTGTTTTTT,CASSPPGLAGGPTGELFF
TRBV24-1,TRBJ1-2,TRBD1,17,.,TGTGCCACCAGTGATGCAGCAGGGGGTCCCCAAAACTATGGCTACACCTTC,CATSDAAGGPQNYGYTF
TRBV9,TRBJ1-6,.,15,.,TGTGCCAGCAGCTCTCAGACAGTACTTAATTCACCCCTCCACTTT,CASSSQTVLNSPLHF
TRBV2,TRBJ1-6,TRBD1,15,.,TGTGCCAGCAGTGAAGACAGGGGGCTAAGATCACCCCTCCACTTT,CASSEDRGLRSPLHF
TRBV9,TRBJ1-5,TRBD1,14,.,TGTGCCAGCAGCGTAGCCGTTCGGGGGACAGTCGCCCTTTTT,CASSVAVRGTVALF
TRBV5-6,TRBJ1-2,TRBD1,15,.,TGTGCCAGCAGCCCACGGGGACAGCTACTCTATGGCTACACCTTC,CASSPRGQLLYGYTF
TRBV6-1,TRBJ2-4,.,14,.,TGTGCCAGCAGTGAGGGGGGAACCAAAAACATTCAGTACTTC,CASSEGGTKNIQYF
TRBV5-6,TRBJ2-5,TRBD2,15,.,TGTGCCAGCAGTCCACCCGGACTAGCGGTAGAGACCCAGTACTTC,CASSPPGLAVETQYF
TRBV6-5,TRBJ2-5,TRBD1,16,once,TGTGCCAGCAGTTACCTGTCCGGGACAGGGGGAGAGACCCAGTACTTC,CASSYLSGTGGETQYF
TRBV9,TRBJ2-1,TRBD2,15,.,TGTGCCAGCAGCCAGAGCGGGGGGGATTACAATGAGCAGTTCTTC,CASSQSGGDYNEQFF
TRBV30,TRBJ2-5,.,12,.,TGTGCCTGGAGTGTATTCACAGGGACCCAGTACTTC,CAWSVFTGTQYF
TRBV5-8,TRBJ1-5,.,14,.,TGTGCCAGCAGTAAAACAGGGTCGGTTCAGCCCCAGCATTTT,CASSKTGSVQPQHF
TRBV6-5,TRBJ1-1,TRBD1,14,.,TGTGCCAGCATTAGGGGACAGGCGAACACTGAAGCTTTCTTT,CASIRGQANTEAFF
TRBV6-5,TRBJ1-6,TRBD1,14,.,TGTGCCAGCAGGCGCACCGGGACAGAAAAAGTCCTCCACTTT,CASRRTGTEKVLHF
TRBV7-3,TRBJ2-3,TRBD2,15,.,TGTGCCAGCAGCTTATGGGGACTAGGAACAGATACGCAGTATTTT,CASSLWGLGTDTQYF
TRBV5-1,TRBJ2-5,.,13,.,TGCGCCAGCAGCTTGAGAGACCAAGAGACCCAGTACTTC,CASSLRDQETQYF
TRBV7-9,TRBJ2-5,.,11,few,TGTGCCAGCAGCTTATACGAGACCCAGTACTTC,CASSLYETQYF
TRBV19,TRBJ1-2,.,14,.,TGTGCCAGTAGTTTCGGACAGCGAGGTTATGGCTACACCTTC,CASSFGQRGYGYTF
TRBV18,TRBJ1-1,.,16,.,TGTGCCAGCTCACCTTACTCGGACTCCGGGGACACTGAAGCTTTCTTT,CASSPYSDSGDTEAFF
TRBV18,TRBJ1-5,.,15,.,TGTGCCAGCTCATTGAGTCATTATAGCAATCAGCCCCAGCATTTT,CASSLSHYSNQPQHF
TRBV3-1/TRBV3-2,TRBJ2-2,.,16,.,TGTGCCAGCAGCCAAGCGAGCGGCTCGAACACCGGGGAGCTGTTTTTT,CASSQASGSNTGELFF
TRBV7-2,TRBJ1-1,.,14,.,TGTGCCAGCAGCTTTGACCTCGGGACGATTGAAGCTTTCTTT,CASSFDLGTIEAFF
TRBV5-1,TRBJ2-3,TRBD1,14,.,TGCGCCAGCAGCCAGGGGGACACGGTAGATACGCAGTATTTT,CASSQGDTVDTQYF
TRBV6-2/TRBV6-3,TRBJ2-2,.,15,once,TGTGCCAGCAGTTACGGCAGGGCGAACACCGGGGAGCTGTTTTTT,CASSYGRANTGELFF
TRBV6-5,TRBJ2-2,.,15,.,TGTGCCAGCAGTACTATTAGTACAGGGACCGGGGAGCTGTTTTTT,CASSTISTGTGELFF
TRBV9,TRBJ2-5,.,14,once,TGTGCCAGCAGCGTAGAGGTATCCTGGGAGACCCAGTACTTC,CASSVEVSWETQYF
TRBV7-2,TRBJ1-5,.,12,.,TGTGCCAGCAGCCTAGACAATCAGCCCCAGCATTTT,CASSLDNQPQHF
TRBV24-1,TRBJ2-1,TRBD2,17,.,TGTGCCACCAGTGACCGAAAAGCTAGCGGAGACTACAATGAGCAGTTCTTC,CATSDRKASGDYNEQFF
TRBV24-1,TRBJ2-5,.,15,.,TGTGCCACCAGTGATTTGACTAGCTCGCCAGAGACCCAGTACTTC,CATSDLTSSPETQYF
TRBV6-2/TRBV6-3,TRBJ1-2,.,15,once,TGTGCCAGCAGTATCCCCGGCGGGGGGTCGAGCGGCTACACCTTC,CASSIPGGGSSGYTF
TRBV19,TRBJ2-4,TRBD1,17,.,TGTGCCAGTAGTATAGCAAGGCACAGGGGGTTGGAAAACATTCAGTACTTC,CASSIARHRGLENIQYF